The entry below gives a single T cell receptor beta chain sequence along with its context. Its cognate antigen is unknown. Germline assignment: CDR1 LNHDA and CDR2 SQIVND (reference sequence). V was pared by 10 bases and J by 5 bases, with 12 bases between. The CDR3 covers 13 residues. From the 5' RACE reads, TCRdb called clonotypes with MiXCR, one entry per CDR3 protein. In the table there are about 520,000 distinct CDR3 sequences, less than 25% of which are singletons. This record comes from a study of identical twins. Whole-study results and caveats: Low generation probability was overrepresented in out-of-frame alpha sequences shared by twins.

Among all donors, each was a healthy Caucasian. These data also formed part of another study, on T cells expressing NK-cell markers.

The receptor's source is a young woman in good health. This chain joins TRBV19 and TRBJ1-6; tentatively, D is TRBD1 (6 bases). The sample comprised CD4+ T cells sorted from blood. The CDR3 region has the DNA TGTGCCACGGGGGCAGGGAATAATTCACCCCTCCACTTT. Amino acids: CATGAGNNSPLHF. Full variable domain (remainder filled in from reference TRBV19 and TRBJ1-6): DGGITQSPKYLFRKEGQNVTLSCEQNLNHDAMYWYRQDPGQGLRLIYYSQIVNDFQKGDIAEGYSVSREKKESFPLTVTSAQKNPTAFYLCATGAGNNSPLHFGNGTRLTVT.